Each of the 29 T cell receptor beta chains below was sequenced from the same sample in a study of blood T cell repertoires in COVID-19. Some clones are missing from TCRdb's copy, which holds only in-frame ones; the method was immunoSEQ multiplex PCR. The sample records some 110,000 clones, roughly nine tenths being singletons. Sequences were obtained from peripheral blood. The receptor source for this set is a man aged 35-49 years with acute or convalescent COVID-19.

The chain is built from TRBV30 and TRBJ2-3, with 9 bases identical to TRBD1. Unmatched junction bases numbered 10, after V lost 4 bases and J lost 8 bases. Germline V CDR1 and CDR2: GTSNPN, SVGIG (reference sequence). This CDR3 spans 14 amino acids. This chain's CDR3 is CAWNPGQGRFTQYF. The CDR3 bases are TGTGCCTGGAATCCGGGACAGGGTCGATTTACGCAGTATTTT.

This chain joins TRBV4-3 and TRBJ2-3; the D gene is possibly TRBD2 (7 bases). CDR1 and CDR2 (germline): LGHNA, YSLEER. The CDR3 spans 16 residues. Trimming shortened V by 4 bases and J by 4 bases, and 18 bases separated the two germline ends. CDR3 loop: CASSRLTGGGSDTQYF. For the CDR3, the DNA is TGCGCCAGCAGCCGCTTGACGGGGGGCGGTTCAGATACGCAGTATTTT.

This chain links TRBV19 with TRBJ1-1; 10 positions agree with TRBD1. The length of the CDR3 is 14 residues. The junction had 9 bases not matched to a gene; V was cut back by 7 bases and J by 7 bases. From germline, CDR1 is LNHDA and CDR2 SQIVND (reference sequence). This chain's CDR3 is CASTSRDRGHEAFF. CDR3 DNA: TGTGCCAGTACTTCAAGGGACAGGGGCCATGAAGCTTTCTTT.

This chain uses TRBV7-8 with TRBJ1-5; no reliable D call. Germline V lookup: CDR1 SGHVS, CDR2 FQNEAQ. The CDR3 extends over 14 amino acids. V was pared by 1 base and J by 9 bases, with 13 bases between. The CDR3 spells CASSLGTDFGPQHF. CDR3 sequence (DNA): TGTGCCAGCAGCTTAGGGACGGACTTCGGGCCCCAGCATTTT.

The V gene is TRBV2, the J gene TRBJ2-3; tentatively, D is TRBD2 (7 bases). The CDR3 extends over 14 amino acids. The germline CDR1 and CDR2 sequences are SNHLY and FYNNEI. V was clipped by 9 bases and J by 0 bases, with 13 bases between them. CDR3 protein: CASKGGGSTDTQYF. In nucleotides, the CDR3 is TGTGCCAGTAAGGGGGGGGGAAGCACAGATACGCAGTATTTT.

The chain carries TRBV3-1 (or the pseudogene TRBV3-2) and TRBJ2-2; 7 nucleotides line up with TRBD2. This CDR3 region has 16 residues. Germline V gene lookup returns CDR1 LGHDT and CDR2 YNNKEL (reference sequence). V lost 4 bases, J lost 6 bases, and 11 bases stayed unmatched. DNA for the CDR3: TGTGCCAGCAGCCGGCGGTGGGAGGGCCCTTCCGGGGAGCTGTTTTTT. It translates to CASSRRWEGPSGELFF.

The gene calls are TRBV27 and TRBJ1-6; 9 nucleotides agree with TRBD1. V was clipped by 4 bases and J by 9 bases; unmatched bases: 13. Germline V gene data show CDR1 as MNHEY and CDR2 as SMNVEV (reference sequence). This CDR3 region has 17 residues. CDR3 nucleotide sequence: TGTGCCAGCAGTTCGCGTAAACCACCGGGACAGGGTTCACCCCTCCACTTT. Protein: CASSSRKPPGQGSPLHF.

This clone was counted a single time. V usage is TRBV5-1 and J usage is TRBJ1-2; D is undetermined. The germline CDR1 and CDR2 sequences are SGHRS and YFSETQ. Trimming left V 0 bases short and J 1 base short, with 13 bases between. CDR3 size: 16 residues. The CDR3 DNA sequence: TGCGCCAGCAGCTTGGTTGGAGCGGGCGGTAACTATGGCTACACCTTC. Protein product: CASSLVGAGGNYGYTF.

CDR3 nucleotides: TGTGCCAGCAGCGGACAGGCCGGGAACACACACCACAATGAGCAGTTCTTC. Translating gives CASSGQAGNTHHNEQFF. The J gene is TRBJ2-1, the V gene TRBV11-3; 7 nucleotides line up with TRBD1. The V segment lost 5 bases and the J segment 5 bases; nucleotides outside the gene matches: 15. This CDR3 region has 17 residues. In germline, CDR1 is SGHNT, CDR2 YENEEA.

The rearrangement uses TRBV3-1 (or the pseudogene TRBV3-2) and TRBJ1-4; TRBD1 is a possible D gene (6 bases). CDR1 is LGHDT and CDR2 is YNNKEL in the germline V gene (reference sequence). V was shortened by 0 bases and J by 8 bases, with 13 bases between the two germline ends. This CDR3 is built from 15 residues. The CDR3 loop reads CASSQDRGGGEKLFF. In DNA, the CDR3 is TGTGCCAGCAGCCAAGACAGGGGAGGGGGAGAAAAACTGTTTTTT.

The chain couples TRBV7-8 to TRBJ2-1, with D tentatively TRBD2 (5 bases). Per the germline V gene, CDR1 is SGHVS and CDR2 is FQNEAQ. This CDR3 contains 15 residues. With 5 bases removed from V and 6 bases from J, the gap between germline ends came to 17 bases. CDR3 residues: CASSRAGNVGNEQFF. The DNA for the CDR3 is TGTGCCAGCAGCCGAGCCGGGAATGTGGGCAATGAGCAGTTCTTC.

The chain carries TRBV10-3 and TRBJ1-3; a possible D gene is TRBD1 (6 bases). Germline CDR1 ENHRY, CDR2 SYGVKD. Trimming left V 4 bases short and J 1 base short, with 26 bases between. This CDR3 is built from 20 residues. Here the CDR3 reads CAISVSRGSYNHRSGNTIYF. CDR3 in DNA: TGTGCCATCAGTGTTTCGAGGGGGTCGTATAACCACCGTTCTGGAAACACCATATATTTT.

The rearrangement uses TRBV29-1 and TRBJ1-3; D remains ambiguous. The CDR3 covers 12 residues. Trimming stripped 6 bases from V and 7 bases from J, with 13 bases between. CDR1 and CDR2 (germline): SQVTM, ANQGSEA. CDR3 nucleotides: TGCAGCGTCAAGGTGACGGGGAACACCATATATTTT. It yields the protein CSVKVTGNTIYF.

The chain has TRBV2 and TRBJ1-6, with no clear D. The CDR3 is 15 amino acids. V gave up 6 bases and J gave up 9 bases, with 18 bases separating them. The V gene's germline CDR1 is SNHLY and CDR2 FYNNEI. CDR3 sequence (DNA): TGTGCCAGCAGCATCCCTGGAGCGGACGCTTCACCCCTCCACTTT. Translating it yields CASSIPGADASPLHF.

The chain couples TRBV11-2 to TRBJ1-5, with 7 bases aligning to TRBD1. Per germline, CDR1 SGHAT and CDR2 FQNNGV. This CDR3 is 16 amino acids long. V lost 0 bases and J lost 6; bases outside the gene matches: 8. CDR3 residues: CASSLDSGGGSQPQHF. The CDR3 DNA reads TGTGCCAGCAGCTTAGATAGCGGAGGGGGCAGTCAGCCCCAGCATTTT. Full variable domain (outside the CDR3, taken from reference TRBV11-2 and TRBJ1-5): EAGVAQSPRYKIIEKRQSVAFWCNPISGHATLYWYQQILGQGPKLLIQFQNNGVVDDSQLPKDRFSAERLKGVDSTLKIQPAKLEDSAVYLCASSLDSGGGSQPQHFGDGTRLSIL.

The rearrangement joins TRBV2 to TRBJ1-1, with TRBD1 matching 12 bases. Germline CDR1 SNHLY, CDR2 FYNNEI. CDR3 size: 13 residues. With V trimmed by 8 bases and J by 5 bases, 3 bases remained unmatched. The CDR3 reads CASRDRGLTEAFF. The CDR3 DNA is TGTGCCAGCCGGGACAGGGGGCTTACTGAAGCTTTCTTT.

The CDR3 here is CASSLRGTSADTQYF. CDR3 nucleotide sequence: TGTGCCAGCAGCTTGCGGGGAACTAGTGCAGATACGCAGTATTTT. The rearrangement links TRBV11-3 to TRBJ2-3, with TRBD2 as a possible D gene (6 bases). Trimming stripped 3 bases from V and 4 bases from J, with 14 bases between. Per germline, CDR1 SGHNT and CDR2 YENEEA. The CDR3 has 15 residues.

The V and J genes are TRBV19 and TRBJ2-7; the match to TRBD2 covers 11 bases. The length of the CDR3 is 14 residues. The J segment lost 3 bases and the V segment lost 4 bases, leaving 2 bases of the junction unmatched. The germline V gene has CDR1 LNHDA and CDR2 SQIVND (reference sequence). The CDR3: CASSKTSGDYEQYF. Here the CDR3 DNA reads TGTGCCAGTAGTAAGACTAGCGGGGACTACGAGCAGTACTTC. The full variable domain, its missing parts supplied by reference TRBV19 and TRBJ2-7, is DGGITQSPKYLFRKEGQNVTLSCEQNLNHDAMYWYRQDPGQGLRLIYYSQIVNDFQKGDIAEGYSVSREKKESFPLTVTSAQKNPTAFYLCASSKTSGDYEQYFGPGTRLTVT.

The chain recombines TRBV3-1 (or the pseudogene TRBV3-2) with TRBJ1-4; D unclear. Per germline, CDR1 LGHDT and CDR2 YNNKEL (reference sequence). Trimming took 4 bases from V and 0 from J, leaving 6 bases between them. This CDR3 is 14 amino acids long. The CDR3 reads CASSPTSTNEKLFF. CDR3 coding DNA: TGTGCCAGCAGCCCGACATCAACTAATGAAAAACTGTTTTTT.

The rearrangement joins TRBV18 to TRBJ2-7; no reliable D call. Trimming cost V 2 bases and J 0 bases, with 8 bases left between them. The V gene's germline CDR1 is KGHSH and CDR2 LQKENI. This CDR3 is 14 amino acids long. The chain's CDR3 is CASSPGLNSYEQYF. CDR3 in DNA: TGTGCCAGCTCACCAGGGCTTAACTCCTACGAGCAGTACTTC.

The chain has TRBV6-5 and TRBJ1-2, with D unclear. Trimming removed 0 bases at V and 3 bases at J, with 8 bases between. The CDR3 contains 14 residues. CDR1 and CDR2 from the germline V gene are MNHEY and SVGAGI. CDR3 nucleotides: TGTGCCAGCAGTTACTCGAGGGCGGACTATGGCTACACCTTC. This sequence encodes CASSYSRADYGYTF.

This clone appeared a single time. This chain links TRBV6-5 with TRBJ1-1; D unresolved. Looked up from germline, CDR1 is MNHEY and CDR2 is SVGAGI. CDR3 length equals 13 residues. The germline V and J ends were trimmed by 6 bases and 7 bases, with 15 bases remaining between them. Written as DNA, the CDR3 is TGTGCCAGCAGCCACCGCTACAGAAATGAAGCTTTCTTT. Protein: CASSHRYRNEAFF.

In this sample, this clone turned up once. The rearrangement links TRBV5-1 to TRBJ2-5; 14 positions agree with TRBD2. The CDR3 consists of 17 residues. V was clipped by 0 bases and J by 3 bases; unmatched bases: 4. Germline CDR1 and CDR2: SGHRS and YFSETQ. CDR3 nucleotides: TGCGCCAGCAGCTTGGGACTAGCGGGGGGGAACGAAGAGACCCAGTACTTC. Amino acids: CASSLGLAGGNEETQYF.

The rearrangement links TRBV7-3 to TRBJ2-1; 9 positions match TRBD2. V gave up 0 bases and J gave up 9 bases; unmatched junction bases: 3. The CDR3 contains 14 residues. Germline lookup yields CDR1 SGHTA and CDR2 FQGTGA. This CDR3 is CASSLTGLASEQFF. The CDR3 DNA reads as TGTGCCAGCAGCTTAACGGGACTAGCATCTGAGCAGTTCTTC.

V is TRBV5-4 and J is TRBJ2-1, with a weak D call TRBD1 (6 bases). Germline V lookup: CDR1 SGHNT, CDR2 YYREEE (reference sequence). V was clipped by 4 bases and J by 4 bases, with 9 bases between them. This CDR3 is 13 amino acids long. CDR3 in amino acids: CASSMDRYNEQFF. The CDR3 bases are TGTGCCAGCAGCATGGACAGATACAATGAGCAGTTCTTC.

This chain connects TRBV27 to TRBJ2-5; D is possibly TRBD1 (6 bases). The CDR3 sequence is 15 residues long. V was clipped by 3 bases and J by 2 bases, with 13 bases between them. The germline gives CDR1 MNHEY, CDR2 SMNVEV (reference sequence). CDR3 in DNA: TGTGCCAGCAGTTTTCTAACAGGGATTCAAGAGACCCAGTACTTC. This codes for CASSFLTGIQETQYF.

The chain carries TRBV2 and TRBJ1-1; D unclear. V was trimmed by 6 bases and J by 8 bases, leaving 10 bases between them. Germline V lookup: CDR1 SNHLY, CDR2 FYNNEI. The CDR3 loop spans 11 amino acids. The CDR3 reads CASRGAEEAFF. The CDR3 nucleotides are TGTGCCAGCAGGGGAGCGGAGGAAGCTTTCTTT.

The chain uses TRBV15 and TRBJ1-2; D might be TRBD1 (5 bases). V was cut by 8 bases and J by 3 bases, with 10 bases left in between. This CDR3 spans 12 amino acids. Germline V lookup: CDR1 LNHNV, CDR2 YYDKDF (reference sequence). CDR3 nucleotides: TGTGCCACCCAAGGGGTGGACTATGGCTACACCTTC. It translates to CATQGVDYGYTF.

This chain uses TRBV10-1 with TRBJ2-2; D might be TRBD1 (5 bases). The CDR3 runs to 14 residues. The V gene lost 5 bases and the J gene lost 6 bases, with 13 bases spanning the gap. Germline V gene sequence: CDR1 WNHNN, CDR2 SYGVQD (reference sequence). The CDR3 here is CASSPAGFPGELFF. Written as DNA, the CDR3 is TGCGCCAGCAGTCCAGCAGGGTTCCCCGGGGAGCTGTTTTTT.